This T cell receptor (beta chain) was identified during a study of long-term antiretroviral therapy in people with HIV. The libraries were made with immunoSEQ v3.0 at survey level. Sequencing used immunoSEQ multiplex PCR; TCRdb keeps in-frame clones, though not all of them. The repertoire holds about 21,000 clones, with roughly 80% as singletons. Trimming pared 1 base from V and 0 bases from J, leaving 13 bases between. Germline CDR1 is LNHDA and CDR2 is SQIVND (reference sequence). The CDR3 runs 17 residues. Sequencing used unsorted PBMCs, obtained 0.2 years after starting antiretroviral therapy. The rearrangement uses TRBV19 and TRBJ1-5; no clear D gene. The receptor was isolated from a woman younger than 45 with HIV. CDR3 DNA sequence: TGTGCCAGTAGTATAGGGATCCGGGAGGGTAGCAATCAGCCCCAGCATTTT. This gives the protein CASSIGIREGSNQPQHF.